This TCR beta chain was identified in a study of cytomegalovirus exposure and HLA in healthy donors. Study details: Roughly 92 million unique TCRs, all from HLA-typed donors, were included in an early release of the data.

Study-wide results and limits: Researchers reported in a later analysis that common viral pathogens appeared linked to several top clusters. In a later analysis, donors in an Asian-associated ancestry cluster reportedly had fewer N-insertions in productive TCRs than the cohort mean. Sequences of the TCR beta chain were said to predict the HLA-A and HLA-B alleles of most subjects accurately.

V lost 5 bases, J lost 5 bases, and 15 bases lay in between. Germline CDR1 SGHAT, CDR2 FQNNGV. The CDR3 runs to 15 residues. 13 Jbeta primers and 60 Vbeta primers were used for the PCR. Profiling relied on immunoSEQ multiplex PCR, and the TCRdb table lists in-frame clones only, not all of them. The top ten clones hold 3.5% to 5% of a sample with roughly 120,000 clones, 74% of them seen once. As concerns this clone: The antigen remains undetermined.

The V gene is TRBV11-2, the J gene TRBJ1-4; tentatively, D is TRBD1 (6 bases). The sequence derives from a woman aged 50 to 60 in good health and CMV-seropositive. The specimen sequenced was PBMCs. The chain's CDR3 is CASSTGQAQNEKLFF. The CDR3 nucleotides are TGTGCCAGCAGCACAGGGCAGGCCCAAAATGAAAAACTGTTTTTT.